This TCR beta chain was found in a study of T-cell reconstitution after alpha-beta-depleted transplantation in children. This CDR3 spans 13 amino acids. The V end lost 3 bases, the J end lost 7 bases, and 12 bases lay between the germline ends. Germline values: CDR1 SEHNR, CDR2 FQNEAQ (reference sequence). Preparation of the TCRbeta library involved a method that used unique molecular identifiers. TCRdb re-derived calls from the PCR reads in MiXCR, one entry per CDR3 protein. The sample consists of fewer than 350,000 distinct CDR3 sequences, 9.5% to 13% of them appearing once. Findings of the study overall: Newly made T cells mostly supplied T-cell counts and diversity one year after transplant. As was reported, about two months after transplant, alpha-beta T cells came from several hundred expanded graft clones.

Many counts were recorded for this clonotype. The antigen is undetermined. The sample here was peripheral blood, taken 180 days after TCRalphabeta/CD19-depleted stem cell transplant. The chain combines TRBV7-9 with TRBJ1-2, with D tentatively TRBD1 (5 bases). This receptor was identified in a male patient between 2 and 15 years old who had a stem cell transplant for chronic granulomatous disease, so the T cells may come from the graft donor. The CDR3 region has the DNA TGTGCCAGCAGCTTTCCAGATCAGGGTGGCTACACCTTC. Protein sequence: CASSFPDQGGYTF.